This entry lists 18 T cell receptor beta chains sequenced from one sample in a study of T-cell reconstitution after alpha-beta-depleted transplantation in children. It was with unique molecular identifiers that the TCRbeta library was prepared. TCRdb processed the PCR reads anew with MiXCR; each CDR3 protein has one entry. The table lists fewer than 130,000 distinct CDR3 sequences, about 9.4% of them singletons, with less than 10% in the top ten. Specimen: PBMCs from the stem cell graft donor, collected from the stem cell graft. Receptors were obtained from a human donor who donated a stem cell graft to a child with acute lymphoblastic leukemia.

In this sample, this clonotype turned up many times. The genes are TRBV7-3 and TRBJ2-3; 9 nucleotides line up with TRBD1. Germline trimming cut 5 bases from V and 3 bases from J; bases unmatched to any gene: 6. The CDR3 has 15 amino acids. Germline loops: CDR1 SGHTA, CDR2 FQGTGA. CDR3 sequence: CASSKTGGRTDTQYF. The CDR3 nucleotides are TGTGCCAGCAGCAAAACAGGGGGCAGGACAGATACGCAGTATTTT. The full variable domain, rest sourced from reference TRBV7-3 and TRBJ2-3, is GAGVSQTPSNKVTEKGKYVELRCDPISGHTALYWYRQSLGQGPEFLIYFQGTGAADDSGLPNDRFFAVRPEGSVSTLKIQRTERGDSAVYLCASSKTGGRTDTQYFGPGTRLTVL.

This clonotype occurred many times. CDR3 amino acids: CASGVAGFQETQYF. CDR3 in DNA: TGTGCCAGCGGAGTAGCGGGGTTCCAAGAGACCCAGTACTTC. The rearrangement uses TRBV7-9 and TRBJ2-5, with 8 bases matching TRBD2. V dropped 8 bases and J dropped 1; count of bases not matched to a gene: 6. The CDR3 has 14 residues. Germline lookup yields CDR1 SEHNR and CDR2 FQNEAQ (reference sequence).

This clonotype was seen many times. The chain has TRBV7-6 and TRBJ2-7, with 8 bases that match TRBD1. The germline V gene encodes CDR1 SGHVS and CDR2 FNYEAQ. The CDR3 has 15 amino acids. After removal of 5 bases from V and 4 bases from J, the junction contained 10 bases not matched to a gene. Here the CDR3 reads CASSQGQGVWYEQYF. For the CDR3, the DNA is TGTGCCAGCAGCCAAGGACAGGGAGTGTGGTACGAGCAGTACTTC. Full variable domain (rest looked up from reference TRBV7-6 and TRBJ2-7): GAGVSQSPRYKVTKRGQDVALRCDPISGHVSLYWYRQALGQGPEFLTYFNYEAQQDKSGLPNDRFSAERPEGSISTLTIQRTEQRDSAMYRCASSQGQGVWYEQYFGPGTRLTVT.

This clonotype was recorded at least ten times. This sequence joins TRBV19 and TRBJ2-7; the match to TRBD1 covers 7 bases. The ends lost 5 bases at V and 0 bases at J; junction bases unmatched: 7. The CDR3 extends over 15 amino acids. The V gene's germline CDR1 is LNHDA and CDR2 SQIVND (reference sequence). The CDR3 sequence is CASSFTDRSSYEQYF. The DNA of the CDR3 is TGTGCCAGTAGTTTCACGGACAGGAGCTCCTACGAGCAGTACTTC.

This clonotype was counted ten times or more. The CDR3 sequence: CASSLVTSVQRAYNEQFF. The CDR3 DNA sequence: TGTGCCAGCAGCCTCGTGACTAGCGTCCAAAGAGCCTACAATGAGCAGTTCTTC. The gene calls are TRBV12-3 or TRBV12-4 and TRBJ2-1; TRBD2 matches at 8 bases. The length of the CDR3 is 18 residues. V gave up 6 bases and J gave up 2 bases; unmatched junction bases: 15.

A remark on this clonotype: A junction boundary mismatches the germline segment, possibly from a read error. The CDR3 region is CATSGEAKNSQYF. The CDR3 bases are TGTGCCACCAGCGGGGAGGCCAAAAACAGTCAGTACTTC. The rearrangement joins TRBV24-1 to TRBJ2-4, with D tentatively TRBD2 (6 bases). The CDR3 extends over 13 amino acids. Per germline, CDR1 KGHDR and CDR2 SFDVKD.

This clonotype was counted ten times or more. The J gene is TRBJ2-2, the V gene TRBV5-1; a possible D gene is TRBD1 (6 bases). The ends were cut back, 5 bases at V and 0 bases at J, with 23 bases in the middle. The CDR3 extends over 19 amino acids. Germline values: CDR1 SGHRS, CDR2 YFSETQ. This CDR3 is CASSTRSRDKYSNTGELFF. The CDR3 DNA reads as TGCGCCAGCAGTACACGTAGCCGGGACAAGTATTCGAACACCGGGGAGCTGTTTTTT. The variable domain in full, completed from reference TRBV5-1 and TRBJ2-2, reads KAGVTQTPRYLIKTRGQQVTLSCSPISGHRSVSWYQQTPGQGLQFLFEYFSETQRNKGNFPGRFSGRQFSNSRSEMNVSTLELGDSALYLCASSTRSRDKYSNTGELFFGEGSRLTVL.

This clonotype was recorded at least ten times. CDR3 coding DNA: TGTGCCAGCAGCCGGGACAGGGGTCAGCCCCAGCATTTT. Translating it yields CASSRDRGQPQHF. The chain carries TRBV7-8 and TRBJ1-5; 10 bases align to TRBD1. Trimming took 5 bases from V and 6 from J; bases not matched to a gene: 1. Germline lookup yields CDR1 SGHVS and CDR2 FQNEAQ. The CDR3 consists of 13 residues.

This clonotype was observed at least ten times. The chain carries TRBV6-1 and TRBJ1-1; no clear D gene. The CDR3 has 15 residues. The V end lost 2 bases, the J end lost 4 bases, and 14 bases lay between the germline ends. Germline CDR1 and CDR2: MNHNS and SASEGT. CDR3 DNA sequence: TGTGCCAGCAGTGAAAAAGGAATGGGTACCACTGAAGCTTTCTTT. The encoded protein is CASSEKGMGTTEAFF.

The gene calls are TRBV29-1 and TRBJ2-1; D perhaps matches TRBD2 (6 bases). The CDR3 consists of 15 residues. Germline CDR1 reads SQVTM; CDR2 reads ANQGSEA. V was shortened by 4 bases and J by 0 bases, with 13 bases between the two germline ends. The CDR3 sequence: CSVGVSSVSYNEQFF. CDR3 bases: TGCAGCGTTGGTGTATCTAGCGTCTCCTACAATGAGCAGTTCTTC.

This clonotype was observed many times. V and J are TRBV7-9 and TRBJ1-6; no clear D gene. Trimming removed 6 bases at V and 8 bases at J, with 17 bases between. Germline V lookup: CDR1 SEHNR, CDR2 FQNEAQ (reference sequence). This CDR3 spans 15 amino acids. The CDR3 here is CASSSGGALDSPLHF. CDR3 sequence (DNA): TGTGCCAGCAGTTCGGGAGGCGCGCTGGATTCACCCCTCCACTTT.

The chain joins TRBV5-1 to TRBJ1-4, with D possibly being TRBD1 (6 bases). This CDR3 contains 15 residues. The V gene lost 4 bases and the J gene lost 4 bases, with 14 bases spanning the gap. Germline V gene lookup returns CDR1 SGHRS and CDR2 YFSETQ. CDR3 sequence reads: CASSATGQSNEKLFF. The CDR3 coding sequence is TGCGCCAGCAGCGCTACGGGACAAAGTAATGAAAAACTGTTTTTT.

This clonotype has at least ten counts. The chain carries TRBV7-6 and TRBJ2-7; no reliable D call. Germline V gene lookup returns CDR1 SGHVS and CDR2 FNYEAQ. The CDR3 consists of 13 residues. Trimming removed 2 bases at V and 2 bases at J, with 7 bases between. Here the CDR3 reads CASSLSQTYEQYF. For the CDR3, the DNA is TGTGCCAGCAGCTTATCACAGACCTACGAGCAGTACTTC.

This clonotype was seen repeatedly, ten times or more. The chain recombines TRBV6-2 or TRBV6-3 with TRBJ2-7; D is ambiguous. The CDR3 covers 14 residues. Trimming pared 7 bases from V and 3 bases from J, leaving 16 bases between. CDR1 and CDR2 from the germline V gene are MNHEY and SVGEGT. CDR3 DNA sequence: TGTGCCAGCACTCCCCGGCAGGCTGTCTACGAGCAGTACTTC. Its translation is CASTPRQAVYEQYF.

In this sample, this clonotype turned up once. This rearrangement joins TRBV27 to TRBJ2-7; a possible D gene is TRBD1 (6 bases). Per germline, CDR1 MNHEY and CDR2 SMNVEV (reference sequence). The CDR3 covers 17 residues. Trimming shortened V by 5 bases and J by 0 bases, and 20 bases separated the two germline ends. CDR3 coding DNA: TGTGCCAGCAGTCCAAAGCCCCCCTGGACAGTCTCCTACGAGCAGTACTTC. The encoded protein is CASSPKPPWTVSYEQYF.

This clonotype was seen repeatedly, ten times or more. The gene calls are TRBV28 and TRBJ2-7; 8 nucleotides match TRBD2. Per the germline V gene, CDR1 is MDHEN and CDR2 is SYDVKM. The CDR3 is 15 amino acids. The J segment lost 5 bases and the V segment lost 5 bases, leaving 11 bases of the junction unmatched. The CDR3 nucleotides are TGTGCCAGCAGTCTGCTTCCGGGAGGGCCTGACGAGCAGTACTTC. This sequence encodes CASSLLPGGPDEQYF.

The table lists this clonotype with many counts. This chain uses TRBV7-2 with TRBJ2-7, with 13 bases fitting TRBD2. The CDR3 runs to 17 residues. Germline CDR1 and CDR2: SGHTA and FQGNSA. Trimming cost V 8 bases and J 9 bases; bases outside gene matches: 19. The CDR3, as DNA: TGTGCCAGCCGCTCTCTTCGACCGGGACTAGCGGGAAACGGGCAGTACTTC. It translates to CASRSLRPGLAGNGQYF.

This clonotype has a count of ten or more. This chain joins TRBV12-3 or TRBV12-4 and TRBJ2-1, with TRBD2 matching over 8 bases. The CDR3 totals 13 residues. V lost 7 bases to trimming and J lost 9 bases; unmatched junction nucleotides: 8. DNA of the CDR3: TGTGCCAGCACCCCGGGACTAGAAACTGAGCAGTTCTTC. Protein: CASTPGLETEQFF.